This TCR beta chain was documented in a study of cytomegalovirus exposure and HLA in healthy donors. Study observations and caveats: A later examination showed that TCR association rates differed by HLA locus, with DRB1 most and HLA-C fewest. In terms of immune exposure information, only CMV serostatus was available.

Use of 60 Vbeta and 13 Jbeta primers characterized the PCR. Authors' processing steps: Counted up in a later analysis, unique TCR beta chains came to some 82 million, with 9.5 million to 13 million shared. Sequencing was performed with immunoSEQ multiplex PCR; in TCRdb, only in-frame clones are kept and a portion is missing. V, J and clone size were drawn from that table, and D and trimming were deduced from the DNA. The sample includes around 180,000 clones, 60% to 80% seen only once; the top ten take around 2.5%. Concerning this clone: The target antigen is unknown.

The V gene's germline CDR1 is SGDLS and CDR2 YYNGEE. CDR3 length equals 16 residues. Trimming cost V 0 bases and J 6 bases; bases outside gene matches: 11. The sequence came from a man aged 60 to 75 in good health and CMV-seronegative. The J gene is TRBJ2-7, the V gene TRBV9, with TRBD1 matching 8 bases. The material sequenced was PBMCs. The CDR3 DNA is TGTGCCAGCAGCGTAGGAGTGGACAGGGTAATTCGCGAGCAGTACTTC. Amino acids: CASSVGVDRVIREQYF.